This entry lists 4 T cell receptor beta chains sequenced from one sample in a study of hypomethylating agent response in myelodysplastic syndrome (dated by TCRdb to 2020 to 2023). To prepare the library, the immunoSEQ multiplex PCR assay was applied. TCRdb took over this immuneACCESS table, retaining in-frame rearrangements with V and J assigned. Such tables are incomplete; in checked studies, under half of the missing clones stem from an unresolved V gene, and the remainder is unexplained. The sample records a few thousand clones, roughly 86% of which are singletons. The top ten clonotypes cover under 6.5% of the sample. The sample in question was bone marrow, obtained before or after starting hypomethylating agent treatment for myelodysplastic syndrome (not recorded which). The source of these receptors is a human donor with myelodysplastic syndrome.

Remarks on this clone: The sample contains more than one DNA sequence encoding this CDR3. The J gene is TRBJ1-1, the V gene TRBV30; D ambiguous. Germline V lookup: CDR1 GTSNPN, CDR2 SVGIG (reference sequence). This CDR3 spans 11 amino acids. Trimming shortened V by 3 bases and J by 3 bases, and 5 bases separated the two germline ends. CDR3 DNA: TGTGCCTGGAGGGGGTACACTGAAGCTTTCTTT. Translated: CAWRGYTEAFF.

This clone was detected only a few times. This sequence joins TRBV5-4 and TRBJ1-5; possible D gene TRBD1, 5 bases. The CDR3 spans 14 residues. V gave up 3 bases and J gave up 3 bases, with 10 bases separating them. Per the germline V gene, CDR1 is SGHNT and CDR2 is YYREEE (reference sequence). CDR3 sequence: CASSSGPDNQPQHF. The CDR3 DNA sequence: TGTGCCAGCAGCTCGGGACCTGACAATCAGCCCCAGCATTTT.

The V gene is TRBV28, the J gene TRBJ2-1, with D possibly being TRBD2 (6 bases). There are 14 residues in the CDR3. Germline V gene sequence: CDR1 MDHEN, CDR2 SYDVKM. V was shortened by 4 bases and J by 10 bases, with 17 bases between the two germline ends. The CDR3 loop is CASSYRDPGREQFF. The DNA for the CDR3 is TGTGCCAGCAGTTATCGGGACCCGGGGAGGGAGCAGTTCTTC. Complete variable domain (other parts from reference TRBV28 and TRBJ2-1): DVKVTQSSRYLVKRTGEKVFLECVQDMDHENMFWYRQDPGLGLRLIYFSYDVKMKEKGDIPEGYSVSREKKERFSLILESASTNQTSMYLCASSYRDPGREQFFGPGTRLTVL.

The J gene is TRBJ2-1, the V gene TRBV27; D is possibly TRBD2 (6 bases). CDR3 size: 14 residues. Trimming stripped 3 bases from V and 5 bases from J, with 11 bases between. Germline assignment: CDR1 MNHEY and CDR2 SMNVEV (reference sequence). CDR3 DNA sequence: TGTGCCAGCAGTTTCGAGCGGGTTAACAATGAGCAGTTCTTC. Translating it yields CASSFERVNNEQFF.